Following are 21 T cell receptor beta chains from one sample sequenced in a study of T cells in Graves' hyperthyroidism and ophthalmopathy. The CDR3 regions of TCR beta were amplified from RNA transcripts. The HTBI primer set served for first-round RT-PCR of the TCR CDR3. TCRdb recomputed calls from the multiplex PCR reads with MiXCR, one row per CDR3 protein. The table shows 350,000 to 450,000 distinct CDR3 sequences, with roughly a sixth occurring only once. Sample: blood. These receptors were taken from a woman in her 30s with Graves' hyperthyroidism that later progressed to Graves' ophthalmopathy.

This clonotype was counted only a few times. The V gene is TRBV18, the J gene TRBJ1-2; 7 nucleotides agree with TRBD1. Trimming removed 8 bases from V and 7 bases from J; junction bases left unmatched: 16. CDR3 length equals 15 residues. CDR1 is KGHSH and CDR2 is LQKENI in the germline V gene. The CDR3 DNA reads as TGTGCCAGCACACGTTCCGAGGGGGCAAGTATTGGCTACACCTTC. It codes for CASTRSEGASIGYTF.

In its sample, this clonotype was seen many times. The CDR3 loop is CASSPFLDTGELFF. In DNA, the CDR3 is TGTGCCAGCAGCCCATTCCTGGACACCGGGGAGCTGTTTTTT. The chain carries TRBV12-3 or TRBV12-4 and TRBJ2-2; no firm D call. Trimming took off 6 bases at V and 3 bases at J, with 11 bases between the two ends. CDR3 length equals 14 residues.

The chain carries TRBV19 and TRBJ1-5; no definite D call. The CDR3 has 15 amino acids. The germline V and J ends were trimmed by 5 bases and 0 bases, with 11 bases remaining between them. The germline CDR1 and CDR2 sequences are LNHDA and SQIVND (reference sequence). The CDR3 reads CASSSDGYSNQPQHF. CDR3 coding DNA: TGTGCCAGTAGTTCCGACGGTTATAGCAATCAGCCCCAGCATTTT.

This clonotype occurred many times. The chain carries TRBV2 and TRBJ1-1, with D unclear. The CDR3 sequence is 14 residues long. Germline CDR1 reads SNHLY; CDR2 reads FYNNEI. Trimming stripped 3 bases from V and 4 bases from J, with 12 bases between. CDR3 bases: TGTGCCAGCAGTGATAGGTATTCCGGCACTGAAGCTTTCTTT. This translates into CASSDRYSGTEAFF.

This clonotype was picked up many times. This chain joins TRBV11-2 and TRBJ2-2; 12 nucleotides match TRBD2. Trimming took 0 bases from V and 9 from J; bases not matched to a gene: 8. The germline V gene has CDR1 SGHAT and CDR2 FQNNGV. The CDR3 contains 17 residues. The chain's CDR3 is CASSLDYGLAGPRELFF. The CDR3 nucleotides are TGTGCCAGCAGCTTAGATTACGGACTAGCGGGACCCAGGGAGCTGTTTTTT.

This clonotype was found many times. The chain has TRBV3-1 and TRBJ2-1; TRBD1 matches at 7 bases. The CDR3 is 13 residues long. V shed 5 bases and J 5 bases; nucleotides not matched to a gene: 3. CDR1 LGHDT and CDR2 YNNKEL come from the germline V gene (reference sequence). The CDR3 nucleotides are TGTGCCAGCAGCTGGGGACAGAACAATGAGCAGTTCTTC. This gives the protein CASSWGQNNEQFF.

The chain links TRBV7-9 to TRBJ2-7; 14 bases align to TRBD2. The V gene end was trimmed by 5 bases and the J gene end by 6 bases; junction bases not matched to a gene: 15. The CDR3 has 18 amino acids. The germline gives CDR1 SEHNR, CDR2 FQNEAQ (reference sequence). CDR3 in amino acids: CASSKALTSGRVVFEQYF. The DNA for the CDR3 is TGTGCCAGCAGCAAAGCCCTGACTAGCGGGAGGGTGGTGTTCGAGCAGTACTTC. Drawing the rest from reference TRBV7-9 and TRBJ2-7, the complete variable domain is DTGVSQNPRHKITKRGQNVTFRCDPISEHNRLYWYRQTLGQGPEFLTYFQNEAQLEKSRLLSDRFSAERPKGSFSTLEIQRTEQGDSAMYLCASSKALTSGRVVFEQYFGPGTRLTVT.

This sequence joins TRBV3-1 and TRBJ1-2; D not resolved. The CDR3 length is 15 residues. V lost 1 base and J lost 2, with 11 bases in between. Germline CDR1 is LGHDT and CDR2 is YNNKEL (reference sequence). The CDR3 DNA reads TGTGCCAGCAGCCAAGTCAGGCGGTACAACTATGGCTACACCTTC. It codes for CASSQVRRYNYGYTF.

This clonotype showed up many times. This chain links TRBV28 with TRBJ2-7; TRBD2 might be the D (5 bases). The CDR3 has 14 residues. V was trimmed by 7 bases and J by 3 bases, leaving 16 bases between them. Germline CDR1 is MDHEN and CDR2 is SYDVKM. The CDR3 here is CASKTRTGSYEQYF. As DNA, the CDR3 is TGTGCCAGCAAAACCCGGACGGGGAGCTACGAGCAGTACTTC.

This clonotype occurred many times. The genes are TRBV11-2 and TRBJ2-5, with D unresolved. The V and J ends lost 2 bases and 1 base respectively, with 5 bases between them. Germline V gene sequence: CDR1 SGHAT, CDR2 FQNNGV. This CDR3 spans 13 amino acids. The CDR3 here is CASSLTTQETQYF. In DNA, the CDR3 is TGTGCCAGCAGCTTAACAACCCAAGAGACCCAGTACTTC.

This clonotype was observed at least ten times. The chain carries TRBV27 and TRBJ2-7, with D perhaps assigned TRBD1 or TRBD2 (5 bases each). CDR1 MNHEY and CDR2 SMNVEV come from the germline V gene (reference sequence). The CDR3 is made up of 14 amino acids. Trimming shortened V by 1 base and J by 6 bases, and 13 bases separated the two germline ends. The CDR3 region has the DNA TGTGCCAGCAGTTTATTGGCAGGGACGGGCGAGCAGTACTTC. It encodes CASSLLAGTGEQYF.

This clonotype has ten or more counts. The chain joins TRBV28 to TRBJ1-5; no firm D call. The CDR3 runs 15 residues. The V gene lost 1 base and the J gene lost 4 bases, with 11 bases spanning the gap. The germline V gene encodes CDR1 MDHEN and CDR2 SYDVKM. The CDR3, as DNA: TGTGCCAGCAGTTTATTTAGGGTTGGGAATCAGCCCCAGCATTTT. Encoded protein: CASSLFRVGNQPQHF. Using reference TRBV28 and TRBJ1-5 for the parts outside the CDR3, the full variable domain is DVKVTQSSRYLVKRTGEKVFLECVQDMDHENMFWYRQDPGLGLRLIYFSYDVKMKEKGDIPEGYSVSREKKERFSLILESASTNQTSMYLCASSLFRVGNQPQHFGDGTRLSIL.

In its sample, this clonotype was seen a few times. The genes are TRBV19 and TRBJ1-4; a weak D match, TRBD1 (6 bases). CDR3 size: 15 residues. In germline, CDR1 is LNHDA, CDR2 SQIVND (reference sequence). The V end lost 10 bases, the J end lost 7 bases, and 22 bases lay between the germline ends. CDR3 protein: CATTNSGGQGEKLFF. The DNA of the CDR3 is TGTGCCACCACAAATTCGGGGGGCCAGGGTGAAAAACTGTTTTTT.

At least ten counts were recorded for this clonotype. The chain recombines TRBV6-1 with TRBJ1-1; D remains ambiguous. V was shortened by 7 bases and J by 4 bases, with 4 bases between the two germline ends. The CDR3 has 10 amino acids. Germline V gene data show CDR1 as MNHNS and CDR2 as SASEGT. Here the CDR3 reads CASIRTEAFF. The CDR3 DNA is TGTGCCAGCATCCGCACTGAAGCTTTCTTT.

Remarks on this clonotype: The germline gene is not matched at one end of the junction; a read error may be the cause. The gene calls are TRBV7-9 and TRBJ1-5; no definite D call. Germline CDR1 is SEHNR and CDR2 is FQNEAQ (reference sequence). The CDR3 spans 13 residues. In DNA, the CDR3 is TGTGCCAGCAGCTTGGATAGCAATCGGCCCCAGCATTTT. This gives the protein CASSLDSNRPQHF.

This clonotype has ten or more counts. This chain connects TRBV3-1 to TRBJ2-2, with 8 bases matching TRBD1. The CDR3 runs to 15 residues. With V trimmed by 5 bases and J by 4 bases, 6 bases remained unmatched. Per the germline V gene, CDR1 is LGHDT and CDR2 is YNNKEL (reference sequence). CDR3 nucleotide sequence: TGTGCCAGCAGCTCAGGGGGCGCAGGCACCGGGGAGCTGTTTTTT. Protein product: CASSSGGAGTGELFF.

This clonotype was observed at least ten times. The gene calls are TRBV2 and TRBJ1-1, with TRBD1 as a possible D gene (6 bases). This CDR3 has 14 amino acids. Germline V gene data show CDR1 as SNHLY and CDR2 as FYNNEI. Trimming stripped 8 bases from V and 5 bases from J, with 18 bases between. CDR3 DNA: TGTGCCAGCCGCTCACACAGGGTACGAACTGAAGCTTTCTTT. It translates to CASRSHRVRTEAFF.

This clonotype was seen repeatedly, ten times or more. This chain joins TRBV11-1 and TRBJ2-7; D may be TRBD1 or TRBD2 (7 bases each). The CDR3 is 18 amino acids. Trimming pared 3 bases from V and 2 bases from J, leaving 23 bases between. The germline CDR1 and CDR2 sequences are SGHAT and FQDESV (reference sequence). The CDR3 nucleotides are TGTGCCAGCAGCTTTGGGGACAGAGCGGCGGGAGCGGCCTACGAGCAGTACTTC. Translated: CASSFGDRAAGAAYEQYF.

This clonotype was found many times. The rearrangement links TRBV5-5 to TRBJ1-1; D may be TRBD1 (5 bases). CDR1 is SGHKS and CDR2 is YYEKEE in the germline V gene (reference sequence). Trimming took off 1 base at V and 4 bases at J, with 17 bases between the two ends. This CDR3 spans 16 amino acids. CDR3 nucleotide sequence: TGTGCCAGCAGCTTGCACCCGCCAGGGCCCGGCACTGAAGCTTTCTTT. Residues: CASSLHPPGPGTEAFF.

The chain joins TRBV4-1 to TRBJ1-3, with 7 bases that match TRBD1. Looked up from germline, CDR1 is MGHRA and CDR2 is YSYEKL. Trimming at V came to 1 base and at J to 4 bases, leaving 7 bases not matched to a gene. The CDR3 runs to 16 residues. CDR3 coding DNA: TGCGCCAGCAGCCAAGCTGAGGGGGCCAGAGGAAACACCATATATTTT. Its translation is CASSQAEGARGNTIYF.

In this sample, this clonotype turned up many times. This chain uses TRBV19 with TRBJ1-2; TRBD1 agrees at 7 bases. The ends lost 6 bases at V and 5 bases at J; junction bases unmatched: 24. This CDR3 has 19 amino acids. CDR1 LNHDA and CDR2 SQIVND come from the germline V gene (reference sequence). The CDR3 nucleotides are TGTGCCAGTAGGACGGCCCGTGCCAATGCCCAGGGGGATACGTATGGCTACACCTTC. It yields the protein CASRTARANAQGDTYGYTF.